Listed here are 9 T cell receptor beta chains from one sample, sequenced in a study of T cells in Graves' hyperthyroidism and ophthalmopathy. TCR beta CDR3 regions were amplified from RNA. RT-PCR in the first round (using the HTBI primer set) targeted the TCR CDR3. TCRdb called the multiplex PCR reads again in MiXCR, with one record for every CDR3 protein. The sample contains 480,000 or so distinct CDR3 sequences, over 45% of which appear only once. The sample comprised peripheral blood or thyroid tissue (not recorded which). Receptors originate from an adult woman with Graves' disease, either hyperthyroidism or ophthalmopathy (not recorded which).

V usage is TRBV6-1 and J usage is TRBJ1-3, with 9 bases fitting TRBD1. After removal of 8 bases from V and 8 bases from J, the junction contained 13 bases not matched to a gene. Germline-derived CDR1 and CDR2 are MNHNS and SASEGT. The CDR3 contains 15 residues. The DNA for the CDR3 is TGTGCCAGCCGAGGACAGGGGAGCTATGGCTACACCATATATTTT. It specifies CASRGQGSYGYTIYF.

J is TRBJ1-4 and V is TRBV5-1; 7 nucleotides align to TRBD1. The trim removed 3 bases at V and 8 bases at J, leaving 7 bases unmatched. Germline V gene sequence: CDR1 SGHRS, CDR2 YFSETQ. This CDR3 is built from 14 residues. The CDR3 sequence: CASSSLGTAEKLFF. In DNA form, the CDR3 reads TGCGCCAGCAGCTCCCTTGGGACAGCCGAAAAACTGTTTTTT.

In this sample, this clonotype turned up many times. This rearrangement joins TRBV19 to TRBJ1-5; weak D call: TRBD1 (5 bases). Germline CDR1 is LNHDA and CDR2 is SQIVND (reference sequence). V dropped 10 bases and J dropped 4 bases, with 11 bases sitting between them. The CDR3 contains 12 residues. CDR3 nucleotide sequence: TGTGCCACAGGGCGAGTTAATCAGCCCCAGCATTTT. Protein product: CATGRVNQPQHF.

V and J are TRBV7-2 and TRBJ2-5; D unclear. Germline V lookup: CDR1 SGHTA, CDR2 FQGNSA. V was clipped by 1 base and J by 5 bases, with 11 bases between them. The CDR3 has 14 amino acids. This chain's CDR3 is CASSLVGLGETQYF. For the CDR3, the DNA is TGTGCCAGCAGCTTAGTGGGGTTAGGGGAGACCCAGTACTTC.

This sequence joins TRBV19 and TRBJ1-5; D is undetermined. V dropped 1 base and J dropped 2 bases, with 9 bases sitting between them. The CDR3 is made up of 15 amino acids. Germline CDR1 is LNHDA and CDR2 is SQIVND (reference sequence). The CDR3 here is CASSIGYSGNQPQHF. As DNA, the CDR3 is TGTGCCAGTAGTATAGGGTACTCCGGCAATCAGCCCCAGCATTTT.

This clonotype was found many times. The chain joins TRBV9 to TRBJ1-4; D is perhaps TRBD1 (6 bases). Germline V CDR1 and CDR2: SGDLS, YYNGEE. Trimming removed 4 bases from V and 0 bases from J, with 16 bases in between. CDR3 size: 17 residues. CDR3 in amino acids: CASSLTGTSATNEKLFF. CDR3 nucleotide sequence: TGTGCCAGCAGCTTAACAGGGACTAGTGCAACTAATGAAAAACTGTTTTTT.

This clonotype was observed a handful of times. This chain connects TRBV29-1 to TRBJ1-2, with D hard to call. Per germline, CDR1 SQVTM and CDR2 ANQGSEA. The ends were cut back, 3 bases at V and 6 bases at J, with 11 bases in the middle. The CDR3 consists of 12 residues. The CDR3 loop is CSVDGVGDGYTF. The DNA for the CDR3 is TGCAGCGTTGACGGCGTGGGCGATGGCTACACCTTC. The complete variable domain, with remaining parts taken from reference TRBV29-1 and TRBJ1-2, reads SAVISQKPSRDICQRGTSLTIQCQVDSQVTMMFWYRQQPGQSLTLIATANQGSEATYESGFVIDKFPISRPNLTFSTLTVSNMSPEDSSIYLCSVDGVGDGYTFGSGTRLTVV.

Only a few counts were recorded for this clonotype. The rearrangement uses TRBV10-3 and TRBJ2-5, with 9 bases matching TRBD2. The CDR3 loop spans 15 amino acids. In germline, CDR1 is ENHRY, CDR2 SYGVKD. The J segment lost 3 bases and the V segment lost 4 bases, leaving 6 bases of the junction unmatched. The CDR3 loop reads CAISGLAGVEETQYF. The DNA for the CDR3 is TGTGCCATCAGTGGGTTAGCGGGAGTAGAAGAGACCCAGTACTTC.

The chain uses TRBV7-2 and TRBJ2-5, with 11 nucleotides matching TRBD2. The CDR3 consists of 16 residues. The trim removed 4 bases at V and 1 base at J, leaving 5 bases unmatched. From germline, CDR1 is SGHTA and CDR2 FQGNSA. Written as DNA, the CDR3 is TGTGCCAGCAGCTCACGACTAGCGGGGCCCCAAGAGACCCAGTACTTC. Translated: CASSSRLAGPQETQYF.